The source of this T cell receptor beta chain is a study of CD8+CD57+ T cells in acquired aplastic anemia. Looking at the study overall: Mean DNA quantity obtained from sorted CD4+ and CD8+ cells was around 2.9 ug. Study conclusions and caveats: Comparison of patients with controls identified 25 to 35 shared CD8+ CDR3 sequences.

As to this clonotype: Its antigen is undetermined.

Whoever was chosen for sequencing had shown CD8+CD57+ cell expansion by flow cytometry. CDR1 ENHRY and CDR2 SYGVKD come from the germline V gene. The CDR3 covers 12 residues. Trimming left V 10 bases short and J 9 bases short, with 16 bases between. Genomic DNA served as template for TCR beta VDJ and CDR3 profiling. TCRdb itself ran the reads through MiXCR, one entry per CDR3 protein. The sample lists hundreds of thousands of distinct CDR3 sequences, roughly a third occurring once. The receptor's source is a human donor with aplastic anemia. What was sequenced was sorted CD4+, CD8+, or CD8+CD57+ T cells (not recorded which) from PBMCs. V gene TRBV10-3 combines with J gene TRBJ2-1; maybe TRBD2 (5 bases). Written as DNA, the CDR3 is TGTGCCAGCAACCCACTAGAGGGTGAGCAGTTCTTC. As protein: CASNPLEGEQFF.